The entry below describes one T cell receptor beta chain. These data belong to a study of patients and donors after allogeneic stem cell transplantation. TCRdb recomputed calls from the RT-PCR reads with MiXCR, one row per CDR3 protein. The sample contains under 200,000 distinct CDR3 sequences, 30% of which appear only once. Sequenced: blood, either unsorted or a sorted T cell fraction (not recorded which). The receptor's source is a human donor who was either an allogeneic HSCT recipient or a stem cell or donor lymphocyte infusion donor (not recorded which). It is not recorded whose cells these are; they may come from a transplant donor.

As DNA, the CDR3 is TGTGCCACTCGCTCTGGGACCATTAACAATGAGCAGTTCTTC. Its protein is CATRSGTINNEQFF. The chain has TRBV12-3 or TRBV12-4 and TRBJ2-1; D tentatively reads TRBD1 or TRBD2 (5 bases each). The CDR3 covers 14 residues. With 10 bases removed from V and 5 bases from J, the gap between germline ends came to 18 bases.